This TCR beta chain appears in the sequencing data of a study of cytomegalovirus exposure and HLA in healthy donors. Study outcomes and limitations: In a later analysis, TCR beta V- and J-gene trimming was associated with a missense DCLRE1C variant. Reported findings show TCR beta sequences accurately forecast HLA-A and HLA-B alleles in most subjects. A highly shared variant cluster was judged a likely technical artifact.

PCR was performed using 60 Vbeta and 13 Jbeta primers. The repertoire was sequenced with immunoSEQ multiplex PCR; TCRdb's copy has only in-frame clones and lacks some. The profile covers fewer than 90,000 clones, with around 80% appearing a single time and around 2.5% taken by the ten largest. V dropped 0 bases and J dropped 3 bases, with 12 bases sitting between them. The CDR3 is 15 amino acids. Germline lookup yields CDR1 GTSNPN and CDR2 SVGIG (reference sequence). The table lists this clone with a few counts. What it binds is unknown. The sequenced sample was PBMCs. V and J are TRBV30 and TRBJ1-3; D gene ambiguous. This receptor was identified in a male donor in good health and CMV-seropositive. The CDR3, as DNA: TGTGCCTGGAGTGTACCCGGTGCCTATGGAAACACCATATATTTT. Its protein product is CAWSVPGAYGNTIYF.